The rows below give T cell receptor beta chains drawn from one sample of a study of OX40 agonist ivuxolimab in advanced cancers. The assay was immunoSEQ multiplex PCR, and TCRdb's table has in-frame clones only and misses some. The table records some 55,000 clones, 80% of them present only once. Source: CD4+ or CD8+ T cells sorted from blood, taken in a trial of the OX40 agonist ivuxolimab. The source is an adult with an advanced solid tumor such as melanoma, head and neck, liver or kidney cancer. CDR3s include the opening cysteine and the closing phenylalanine or tryptophan. The D gene is left open where the match is weak. Clone size is shown for a subset of rows, as once, few, many or a class of expanded clone.

d_gene: -; j_gene: TRBJ1-1; v_gene: TRBV6-6; abundance: -; CDR3aa: CASSYWLGQGAFF; CDR3nt: TGTGCCAGCAGTTACTGGCTAGGGCAGGGGGCTTTCTTT
d_gene: -; j_gene: TRBJ2-7; v_gene: TRBV10-3; abundance: few; CDR3aa: CAISESGNRPYEQYF; CDR3nt: TGTGCCATCAGTGAGTCCGGTAATCGACCTTACGAGCAGTACTTC
d_gene: TRBD1; j_gene: TRBJ2-5; v_gene: TRBV9; abundance: -; CDR3aa: CASSRRQGQYQETQYF; CDR3nt: TGTGCCAGCAGCAGGCGACAGGGTCAGTACCAAGAGACCCAGTACTTC
d_gene: -; j_gene: TRBJ1-1; v_gene: TRBV25-1; abundance: -; CDR3aa: CASSPAGRNTEAFF; CDR3nt: TGTGCCAGCAGCCCCGCCGGGAGGAACACTGAAGCTTTCTTT
d_gene: TRBD2; j_gene: TRBJ2-1; v_gene: TRBV5-6; abundance: once; CDR3aa: CASSVLAGFTYNEQFF; CDR3nt: TGTGCCAGCAGCGTACTAGCGGGGTTTACCTACAATGAGCAGTTCTTC
d_gene: -; j_gene: TRBJ1-6; v_gene: TRBV4-3; abundance: -; CDR3aa: CASSQVITGYGSDSPLHF; CDR3nt: TGCGCCAGCAGCCAAGTTATAACGGGGTACGGTTCGGATTCACCCCTCCACTTT
d_gene: TRBD1; j_gene: TRBJ1-4; v_gene: TRBV11-2; abundance: -; CDR3aa: CASSLDRGQGNEKLFF; CDR3nt: TGTGCCAGCAGCTTAGATAGGGGACAGGGAAATGAAAAACTGTTTTTT
d_gene: -; j_gene: TRBJ2-5; v_gene: TRBV29-1; abundance: -; CDR3aa: CSVEVQGSTGQETQYF; CDR3nt: TGCAGCGTTGAAGTCCAGGGATCCACCGGCCAAGAGACCCAGTACTTC
d_gene: TRBD1; j_gene: TRBJ1-3; v_gene: TRBV18; abundance: -; CDR3aa: CASSPAGQGNSGNTIYF; CDR3nt: TGTGCCAGCTCACCAGCGGGACAGGGAAATTCTGGAAACACCATATATTTT
d_gene: -; j_gene: TRBJ1-3; v_gene: TRBV27; abundance: -; CDR3aa: CASRPWGDSGNTIYF; CDR3nt: TGTGCCAGCAGGCCATGGGGGGACTCTGGAAACACCATATATTTT
d_gene: -; j_gene: TRBJ1-4; v_gene: TRBV7-2; abundance: -; CDR3aa: CASSQRKASPLNEKLFF; CDR3nt: TGTGCCAGCAGCCAGCGGAAAGCATCCCCACTTAATGAAAAACTGTTTTTT